What follows is one TCR beta chain and its context. This entry belongs to a study of CD8 T cells in Susac syndrome. The length of the CDR3 is 16 residues. V lost 3 bases and J lost 4; bases outside the gene matches: 11. Germline CDR1 and CDR2: SGHRS and YFSETQ. Controls were drawn from healthy donors and were matched for age and sex. Reverse transcription used roughly 0.45 to 1 ug RNA and random hexamers. TCRdb reanalysed the immunoSEQ multiplex PCR reads using MiXCR and keeps one entry per CDR3 protein. The sample includes 150,000 to 200,000 distinct CDR3 sequences, about 91% of them seen just once. This chain connects TRBV5-1 to TRBJ2-3; 7 nucleotides agree with TRBD1. The sequence came from a human donor in good health. Input material: CD4+ T cells from PBMCs. CDR3 sequence (DNA): TGCGCCAGCAGCTCCGGGACAGATTCTATCGCAGATACGCAGTATTTT. Its protein is CASSSGTDSIADTQYF.